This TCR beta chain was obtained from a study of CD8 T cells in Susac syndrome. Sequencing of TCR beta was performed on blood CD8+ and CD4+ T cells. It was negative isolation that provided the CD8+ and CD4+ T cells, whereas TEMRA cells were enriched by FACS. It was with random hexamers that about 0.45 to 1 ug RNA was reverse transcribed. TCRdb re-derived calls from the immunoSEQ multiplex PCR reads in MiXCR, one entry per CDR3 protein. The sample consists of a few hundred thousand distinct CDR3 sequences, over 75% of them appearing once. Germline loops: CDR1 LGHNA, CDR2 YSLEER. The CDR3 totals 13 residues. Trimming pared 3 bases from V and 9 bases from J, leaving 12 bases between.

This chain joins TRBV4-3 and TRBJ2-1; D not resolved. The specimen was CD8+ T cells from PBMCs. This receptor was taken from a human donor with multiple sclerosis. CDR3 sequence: CASSHVPLGEQFF. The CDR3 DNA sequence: TGCGCCAGCAGCCACGTCCCCCTCGGTGAGCAGTTCTTC.